These 13 T cell receptor beta chains share one sample of origin, sequenced in a study of shared clonotypes between healthy human individuals (dated by TCRdb to the early 2020s). Libraries were made using the immunoSEQ multiplex PCR assay. This is the immuneACCESS table as TCRdb keeps it, with only in-frame sequences that have V and J called. A part of the clones is gone; compared with another copy, unresolved V genes explain less than half, and the rest is unexplained. The sample includes roughly 1,600,000 clones, with around 98.5% observed a single time. In total, the top ten clones hold about 0.35% of the sample. Sequencing was carried out using naive CD4+ T cells sorted from blood. The sample's cell subset or site label, in plain terms: CD45RA+ positively selected. Source of these receptors: a man aged 30-40 years in good health.

This clone has a single count. The chain combines TRBV18 with TRBJ1-1; D is undetermined. CDR1 is KGHSH, CDR2 LQKENI, per germline. Trimming pared 5 bases from V and 0 bases from J, leaving 13 bases between. This CDR3 has 15 amino acids. The CDR3: CASSTDGTLNTEAFF. The CDR3 region has the DNA TGTGCCAGCTCAACGGATGGCACCTTGAACACTGAAGCTTTCTTT.

The CDR3 loop reads CASSVGLIHYEQYF. CDR3 DNA: TGTGCCAGCAGCGTCGGACTAATTCACTACGAGCAGTACTTC. V usage is TRBV7-8 and J usage is TRBJ2-7, with D maybe TRBD2 (6 bases). Trimming shortened V by 5 bases and J by 3 bases, and 14 bases separated the two germline ends. CDR3 length: 14 residues. Germline-derived CDR1 and CDR2 are SGHVS and FQNEAQ. Filled out from reference TRBV7-8 and TRBJ2-7, the complete variable domain reads GAGVSQSPRYKVAKRGQDVALRCDPISGHVSLFWYQQALGQGPEFLTYFQNEAQLDKSGLPSDRFFAERPEGSVSTLKIQRTQQEDSAVYLCASSVGLIHYEQYFGPGTRLTVT.

The chain is built from TRBV6-4 and TRBJ1-5; TRBD1 might be the D (5 bases). CDR3 length: 14 amino acids. V lost 0 bases and J 9 bases, leaving 12 bases between the germline ends. Germline assignment: CDR1 MRHNA and CDR2 SNTAGT. The CDR3 bases are TGTGCCAGCAGTGACTCGGGGGATTTAGGGCCCCAGCATTTT. Translation: CASSDSGDLGPQHF.

A remark on this clone: Sequence at one end of the junction differs from germline and may be a read error. The chain uses TRBV28 and TRBJ1-2; tentative D call: TRBD1 (5 bases). Per germline, CDR1 MDHEN and CDR2 SYDVKM. The CDR3 totals 17 residues. The CDR3 DNA reads as TGTGCCAGCAGTTTCCTAAACTCCGAGACCCAGGGAGCGCGTCTTCCCTTC. Its protein is CASSFLNSETQGARLPF.

With regard to this clone: This specimen includes other DNA sequences encoding the same CDR3. This chain links TRBV28 with TRBJ1-1; D gene ambiguous. Trimming removed 5 bases at V and 0 bases at J, with 4 bases between. The CDR3 runs to 12 residues. CDR1 MDHEN and CDR2 SYDVKM come from the germline V gene. CDR3: CASSLVNTEAFF. The CDR3 DNA sequence: TGTGCCAGCAGTCTAGTGAACACTGAAGCTTTCTTT.

The rearrangement links TRBV7-2 to TRBJ2-2, with D maybe TRBD2 (6 bases). The CDR3 extends over 13 amino acids. In germline, CDR1 is SGHTA, CDR2 FQGNSA. With 5 bases removed from V and 9 bases from J, the gap between germline ends came to 13 bases. CDR3 residues: CASSPTSLWELFF. CDR3 DNA sequence: TGTGCCAGCAGCCCTACTAGCCTCTGGGAGCTGTTTTTT.

This chain connects TRBV7-8 to TRBJ2-7; TRBD2 matches at 7 bases. CDR3 length equals 15 residues. Unmatched junction bases numbered 4, after V lost 1 base and J lost 1 base. The germline CDR1 and CDR2 sequences are SGHVS and FQNEAQ. The CDR3: CASSLGLAVSYEQYF. The CDR3, as DNA: TGTGCCAGCAGCTTAGGGCTAGCGGTATCCTACGAGCAGTACTTC.

A single count supports this clone. J is TRBJ2-2 and V is TRBV28; TRBD2 matches at 9 bases. Germline V lookup: CDR1 MDHEN, CDR2 SYDVKM. Germline trimming cut 5 bases from V and 8 bases from J; bases unmatched to any gene: 21. The CDR3 spans 19 residues. The CDR3 here is CASSPAPRALAGVGGELFF. CDR3 nucleotides: TGTGCCAGCAGTCCCGCCCCTCGGGCCTTAGCGGGAGTAGGTGGGGAGCTGTTTTTT.

The chain has TRBV9 and TRBJ2-2; unclear D gene. CDR1 and CDR2 (germline): SGDLS, YYNGEE. This CDR3 contains 15 residues. V was clipped by 0 bases and J by 4 bases, with 10 bases between them. CDR3 in amino acids: CASSVGDTFTGELFF. In nucleotides, the CDR3 is TGTGCCAGCAGCGTAGGTGACACCTTCACCGGGGAGCTGTTTTTT.

The chain uses TRBV5-5 and TRBJ1-1; D remains ambiguous. CDR1 and CDR2 from the germline V gene are SGHKS and YYEKEE (reference sequence). This CDR3 region has 13 residues. Trimming shortened V by 5 bases and J by 0 bases, and 8 bases separated the two germline ends. CDR3 in DNA: TGTGCCAGCAGTTCGACCTTGAACACTGAAGCTTTCTTT. It yields the protein CASSSTLNTEAFF.

The rearrangement links TRBV18 to TRBJ2-5; the D gene is possibly TRBD1 (6 bases). Trimming shortened V by 2 bases and J by 4 bases, and 17 bases separated the two germline ends. The CDR3 loop spans 16 amino acids. Germline assignment: CDR1 KGHSH and CDR2 LQKENI. CDR3 nucleotide sequence: TGTGCCAGCTCACCATTGGAAGGGCAGGGGATAGAGACCCAGTACTTC. Translation gives CASSPLEGQGIETQYF.

V usage is TRBV7-2 and J usage is TRBJ2-3; D possibly corresponds to TRBD2 (5 bases). Germline V gives CDR1 SGHTA, CDR2 FQGNSA. Trimming left V 0 bases short and J 1 base short, with 11 bases between. The CDR3 covers 16 residues. CDR3 region: CASSLALGGRTDTQYF. Here the CDR3 DNA reads TGTGCCAGCAGCTTAGCGCTTGGCGGGCGCACAGATACGCAGTATTTT.

The CDR3 DNA sequence: TGTGCCAGCAGCGAACGACAGGGTCGAACAGATACGCAGTATTTT. The encoded protein is CASSERQGRTDTQYF. V gene TRBV21-1 combines with J gene TRBJ2-3; TRBD1 is the table's D call and was not checked against the DNA. TRBV21-1 is a known pseudogene. The CDR3 sequence is 15 residues long.